Listed here is a single T cell receptor (beta chain). The data derive from a study of T cell changes during pregnancy in multiple sclerosis. Assay used: immunoSEQ multiplex PCR; TCRdb lists only in-frame clones, some missing. Of 40,000 to 50,000 clones in the sample, around 93% were seen once. Germline CDR1 SGHDT, CDR2 YYEEEE. V lost 4 bases and J lost 4, with 18 bases in between. This CDR3 region has 16 residues. This sequence originates from a female donor with multiple sclerosis, enrolled in a pregnancy study. V gene TRBV5-6 combines with J gene TRBJ2-1; D gene uncertain. The starting material was CD8+ T cells from peripheral blood mononuclear cells, obtained after pregnancy. CDR3 amino acids: CASSLDLLQVYNEQFF. In DNA form, the CDR3 reads TGTGCCAGCAGCCTCGACCTCTTGCAGGTGTACAATGAGCAGTTCTTC.